This T cell receptor beta chain was captured in a study of blood T cells in healthy people across ages. Study-level points and caveats: Unsorted PBMCs ruled out conclusive naive versus antigen-experienced comparison.

Trimming cost V 2 bases and J 10 bases, with 11 bases left between them. CDR1 SNHLY and CDR2 FYNNEI come from the germline V gene. The CDR3 consists of 13 residues. Details on this clonotype: Antigen unknown.

The second PCR ran about 6 to 12 cycles with a sample-barcoded 5' primer and J-beta primers. Each cDNA molecule carried a tag from a template-switch adaptor that contained 12 random nucleotides. MiXCR, applied by TCRdb to the 5' RACE reads, yields one record per CDR3 protein. Here the sample spans hundreds of thousands of distinct CDR3 sequences, more than 20% being singletons. The gene calls are TRBV2 and TRBJ1-4; D is ambiguous. Sequenced: blood. The TCR comes from a man aged 65 to 85 in good health. In DNA, the CDR3 is TGTGCCAGCAGTGAACCCCGGAACGGAAAACTGTTTTTT. It specifies CASSEPRNGKLFF.